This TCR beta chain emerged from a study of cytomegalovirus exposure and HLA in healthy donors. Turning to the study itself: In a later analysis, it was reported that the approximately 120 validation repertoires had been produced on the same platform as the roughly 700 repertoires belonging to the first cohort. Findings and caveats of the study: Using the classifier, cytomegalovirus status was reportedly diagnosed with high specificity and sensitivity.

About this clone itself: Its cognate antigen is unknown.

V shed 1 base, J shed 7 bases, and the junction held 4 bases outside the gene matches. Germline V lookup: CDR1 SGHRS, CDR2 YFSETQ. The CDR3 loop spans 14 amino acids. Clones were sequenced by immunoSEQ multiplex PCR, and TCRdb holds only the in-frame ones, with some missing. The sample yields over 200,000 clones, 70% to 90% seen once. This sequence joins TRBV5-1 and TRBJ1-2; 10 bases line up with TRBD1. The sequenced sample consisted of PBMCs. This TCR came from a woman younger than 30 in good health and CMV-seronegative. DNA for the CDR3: TGCGCCAGCAGCTTGAAGGGGACAGGGGCTGGCTACACCTTC. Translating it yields CASSLKGTGAGYTF.